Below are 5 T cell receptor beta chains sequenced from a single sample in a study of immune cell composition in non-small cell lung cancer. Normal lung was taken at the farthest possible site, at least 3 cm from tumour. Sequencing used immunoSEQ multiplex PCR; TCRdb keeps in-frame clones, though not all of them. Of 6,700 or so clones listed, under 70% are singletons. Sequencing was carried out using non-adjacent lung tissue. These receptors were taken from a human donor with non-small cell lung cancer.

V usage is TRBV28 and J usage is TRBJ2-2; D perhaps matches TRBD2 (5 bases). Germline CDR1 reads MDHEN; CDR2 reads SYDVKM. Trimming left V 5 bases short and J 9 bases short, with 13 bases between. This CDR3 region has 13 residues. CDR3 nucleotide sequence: TGTGCCAGCAGTCCCCCGGGGATTAGGGAGCTGTTTTTT. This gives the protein CASSPPGIRELFF.

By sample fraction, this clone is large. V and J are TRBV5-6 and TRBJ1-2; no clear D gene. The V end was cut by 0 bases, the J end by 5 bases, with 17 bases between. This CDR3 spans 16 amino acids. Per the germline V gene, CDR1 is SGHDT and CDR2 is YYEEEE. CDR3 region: CASSLGGEETSYGYTF. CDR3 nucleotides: TGTGCCAGCAGCTTGGGGGGAGAGGAAACCTCTTATGGCTACACCTTC.

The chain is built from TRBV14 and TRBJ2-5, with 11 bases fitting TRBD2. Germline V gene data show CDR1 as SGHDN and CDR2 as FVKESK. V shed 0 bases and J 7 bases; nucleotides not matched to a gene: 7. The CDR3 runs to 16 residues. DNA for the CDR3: TGTGCCAGCAGCCAAGAGACAAGACTAGCGGGGAGGACCCAGTACTTC. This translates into CASSQETRLAGRTQYF. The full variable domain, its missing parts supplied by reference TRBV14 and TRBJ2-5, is EAGVTQFPSHSVIEKGQTVTLRCDPISGHDNLYWYRRVMGKEIKFLLHFVKESKQDESGMPNNRFLAERTGGTYSTLKVQPAELEDSGVYFCASSQETRLAGRTQYFGPGTRLLVL.

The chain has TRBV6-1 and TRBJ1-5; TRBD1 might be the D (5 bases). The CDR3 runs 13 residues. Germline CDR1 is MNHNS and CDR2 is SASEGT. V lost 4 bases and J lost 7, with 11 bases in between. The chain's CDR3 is CASSALGGQPQHF. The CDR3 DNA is TGTGCCAGCAGTGCCTTGGGGGGGCAGCCCCAGCATTTT.

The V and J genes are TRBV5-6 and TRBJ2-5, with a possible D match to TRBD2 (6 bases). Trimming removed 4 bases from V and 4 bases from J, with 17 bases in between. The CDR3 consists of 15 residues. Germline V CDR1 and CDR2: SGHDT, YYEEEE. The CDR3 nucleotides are TGTGCCAGCAGCAAGGACCAGGGAGGCGGAGAGACCCAGTACTTC. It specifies CASSKDQGGGETQYF.